These T cell receptor beta chains were read from a single sample in a study of blood T cell repertoires in COVID-19. Here immunoSEQ multiplex PCR was the method, and the copy in TCRdb shows in-frame clones only, minus some. The sample lists under 200,000 clones, around 84% occurring once. Material: peripheral blood. Receptors were obtained from a woman in her seventies with COVID-19, enrolled during active disease. CDR3s include the opening cysteine and the closing phenylalanine or tryptophan. The D gene is left open where the match is weak. Only some rows state a clone size, as once, few, many or a class for expanded clones.

>TRBJ1-1|TRBV9|-|-
CASSVVVRAEAFF
TGTGCCAGCAGCGTAGTAGTTCGGGCTGAAGCTTTCTTT
>TRBJ2-7|TRBV24-1|TRBD1|once
CATSDPRTGGYEQYF
TGTGCCACCAGTGACCCCCGGACAGGGGGCTACGAGCAGTACTTC
>TRBJ1-6|TRBV30|-|-
CAWTLRGRSPLHF
TGTGCCTGGACCCTACGGGGTCGGTCACCCCTCCACTTT
>TRBJ2-3|TRBV29-1|-|-
CSVGGTDTQYF
TGCAGCGTTGGAGGCACAGATACGCAGTATTTT
>TRBJ2-1|TRBV6-5|TRBD2|-
CASSAGATSYNEQFF
TGTGCCAGCTCCGCGGGAGCAACCTCCTACAATGAGCAGTTCTTC
>TRBJ1-2|TRBV19|-|-
CAAYQGNYGYTF
TGTGCCGCTTACCAGGGGAACTATGGCTACACCTTC
>TRBJ2-3|TRBV5-6|TRBD1|-
CASSFRQGSWDTQYF
TGTGCCAGCAGCTTCCGACAGGGTAGCTGGGACACGCAGTATTTT
>TRBJ1-1|TRBV3-1/TRBV3-2|-|once
CASSLSGFTEAFF
TGTGCCAGCAGCCTTTCAGGGTTCACTGAAGCTTTCTTT
>TRBJ1-5|TRBV2|-|-
CASSGQPNQPQHF
TGTGCCAGCAGTGGACAGCCCAATCAGCCCCAGCATTTT
>TRBJ2-1|TRBV2|TRBD1|-
CASGTGLRDEQFF
TGTGCCAGCGGGACAGGATTAAGGGATGAGCAGTTCTTC
>TRBJ2-3|TRBV5-1|-|-
CASRNLWGADTQYF
TGCGCCAGCAGGAATCTTTGGGGAGCAGATACGCAGTATTTT
>TRBJ1-1|TRBV20-1|-|-
CSASSTGRGDTEAFF
TGCAGTGCTAGTAGTACGGGGAGGGGGGACACTGAAGCTTTCTTT
>TRBJ1-1|TRBV7-9|-|once
CASSLEVTNTEAFF
TGTGCCAGCAGCTTGGAGGTTACGAACACTGAAGCTTTCTTT
>TRBJ1-5|TRBV6-5|TRBD1|few
CASSSRQGSNQPQHF
TGTGCCAGCAGTTCACGACAGGGTAGCAATCAGCCCCAGCATTTT
>TRBJ1-4|TRBV5-1|-|once
CASSGQGQYNEKLFF
TGCGCCAGCAGCGGCCAGGGACAATATAATGAAAAACTGTTTTTT
>TRBJ2-1|TRBV28|-|-
CASSFGGTHNEQFF
TGTGCCAGCAGTTTCGGAGGAACACACAATGAGCAGTTCTTC
>TRBJ2-7|TRBV11-2|TRBD2|-
CASSSSSGAYEQYF
TGTGCCAGCAGCTCGTCTAGCGGTGCCTACGAGCAGTACTTC
>TRBJ2-7|TRBV6-2/TRBV6-3|TRBD1|once
CASSYAQGSTNYEQYF
TGTGCCAGCAGTTACGCACAGGGGTCGACAAACTACGAGCAGTACTTC
>TRBJ2-3|TRBV7-2|TRBD2|-
CASSQGLAGSTDTQYF
TGTGCCAGCAGCCAGGGACTAGCGGGGAGCACAGATACGCAGTATTTT
>TRBJ2-1|TRBV11-2|TRBD2|-
CASSFAGGAFNEQFF
TGTGCCAGCAGCTTCGCGGGGGGGGCCTTCAATGAGCAGTTCTTC
>TRBJ1-2|TRBV12-5|TRBD1|-
CASGPYRGGSYGYTF
TGTGCTAGTGGTCCGTACAGGGGGGGATCTTATGGCTACACCTTC
>TRBJ2-7|TRBV6-5|-|few
CASSYSWDSTDYEQYF
TGTGCCAGCAGTTATTCCTGGGACTCCACTGACTACGAGCAGTACTTC
>TRBJ2-2|TRBV7-2|-|-
CASSLGGNTGELFF
TGTGCCAGCAGCTTAGGCGGAAACACCGGGGAGCTGTTTTTT
>TRBJ2-2|TRBV12-5|TRBD1|-
CASGDQGAGELFF
TGTGCTAGTGGTGACCAGGGGGCCGGGGAGCTGTTTTTT
>TRBJ2-4|TRBV5-1|TRBD2|once
CASSPRWEGRVFIQYF
TGCGCCAGCAGCCCTCGGTGGGAGGGCCGCGTTTTCATTCAGTACTTC
>TRBJ2-1|TRBV2|TRBD2|-
CASKVRWGGYNEQFF
TGTGCCAGCAAGGTTCGCTGGGGAGGGTACAATGAGCAGTTCTTC
>TRBJ1-3|TRBV18|-|few
CASSQDSSGNTIYF
TGTGCCAGCTCACAGGACAGCTCTGGAAACACCATATATTTT
>TRBJ2-7|TRBV24-1|-|-
CATSTSRQGGYEQYF
TGTGCCACCAGTACCAGCCGGCAGGGAGGCTACGAGCAGTACTTC
>TRBJ2-3|TRBV7-8|-|-
CASSPPAGLTDTQYF
TGTGCCAGCAGCCCTCCAGCGGGCCTCACAGATACGCAGTATTTT
>TRBJ2-1|TRBV27|-|-
CASGPGRTIVADDEQFF
TGTGCCAGCGGCCCGGGGCGGACGATAGTAGCGGACGATGAGCAGTTCTTC
>TRBJ2-1|TRBV5-1|TRBD1|once
CASSRTGVNEQFF
TGCGCCAGCAGCCGGACAGGGGTAAATGAGCAGTTCTTC
>TRBJ2-2|TRBV24-1|-|-
CATSDPGYPSGELFF
TGTGCCACCAGTGACCCCGGGTACCCCTCTGGGGAGCTGTTTTTT
>TRBJ2-1|TRBV24-1|-|-
CATIGGTYNEQFF
TGTGCCACCATAGGCGGCACCTACAATGAGCAGTTCTTC
>TRBJ1-4|TRBV18|-|-
CASSPDIGGEKLFF
TGTGCCAGCTCACCGGATATCGGGGGAGAAAAACTGTTTTTT
>TRBJ1-1|TRBV7-2|-|-
CASSSDRWSTEAFF
TGTGCCAGCAGCTCCGACAGGTGGAGCACTGAAGCTTTCTTT
>TRBJ2-2|TRBV7-2|TRBD2|once
CASSLRGRANRPNTGELFF
TGTGCCAGCAGCTTACGAGGGAGGGCCAACCGCCCTAACACCGGGGAGCTGTTTTTT
>TRBJ1-2|TRBV6-5|-|-
CASKGRELEGYTF
TGTGCCAGCAAGGGGCGTGAGCTTGAGGGCTACACCTTC
>TRBJ1-1|TRBV6-5|-|-
CASSYDTYTEAFF
TGTGCCAGCAGTTATGACACTTACACTGAAGCTTTCTTT
>TRBJ2-7|TRBV7-8|TRBD2|-
CASSVRGLAGDEQYF
TGTGCCAGCAGTGTACGAGGACTAGCGGGAGACGAGCAGTACTTC
>TRBJ1-2|TRBV5-5|-|few
CASSLEAAAPLYGYTF
TGTGCCAGCAGCTTGGAGGCGGCGGCTCCCCTCTATGGCTACACCTTC
>TRBJ1-2|TRBV4-2|-|few
CASSQEVLNYGYTF
TGTGCCAGCAGCCAAGAAGTACTGAACTATGGCTACACCTTC
>TRBJ1-1|TRBV18|-|-
CASSFTEKNTEAFF
TGTGCCAGCTCCTTTACAGAGAAAAACACTGAAGCTTTCTTT
>TRBJ1-1|TRBV21-1|-|-
CASSTSPGTGSAEAFF
TGTGCCAGCAGCACCAGCCCAGGGACAGGGAGCGCTGAAGCTTTCTTT
>TRBJ1-1|TRBV7-9|-|-
CASSLGSPGVNTEAFF
TGTGCCAGCAGCTTAGGATCTCCAGGGGTGAACACTGAAGCTTTCTTT
>TRBJ1-1|TRBV6-6|-|-
CASSVRGNTEAFF
TGTGCCAGCAGTGTACGGGGGAACACTGAAGCTTTCTTT
>TRBJ2-7|TRBV10-3|-|-
CAISDRVGYEQYF
TGTGCCATCAGTGACAGGGTGGGCTACGAGCAGTACTTC
>TRBJ2-2|TRBV29-1|TRBD1|-
CSVGQTTGELFF
TGCAGCGTGGGACAGACCACCGGGGAGCTGTTTTTT
>TRBJ1-2|TRBV28|-|-
CASFLNRYGYTF
TGTGCCAGCTTCCTCAATCGGTATGGCTACACCTTC
>TRBJ1-2|TRBV28|-|-
CAGGTDSYYGYTF
TGTGCCGGCGGAACGGACAGTTACTATGGCTACACCTTC
>TRBJ1-5|TRBV6-1|-|once
CASSFNTGLGQPQHF
TGTGCCAGCAGTTTTAACACGGGACTAGGTCAGCCCCAGCATTTT
>TRBJ2-3|TRBV5-1|-|-
CASSFIGQNTDTQYF
TGCGCCAGCAGCTTTATAGGACAGAACACAGATACGCAGTATTTT